The 9 T cell receptor beta chains given below trace back to one sample, sequenced in a study of OX40 agonist ivuxolimab in advanced cancers. TCRdb keeps only in-frame clones here, not all; method: immunoSEQ multiplex PCR. The sample holds some 150,000 clones, approximately 90% seen once. The sequenced sample was CD4+ or CD8+ T cells sorted from blood, obtained in a trial of the OX40 agonist ivuxolimab. These receptors all come from an adult with an advanced solid tumor such as melanoma, head and neck, liver or kidney cancer.

CDR3 sequence (DNA): TGTGCCAGCAGCCAAGCTCCCGGACTAGCGGGGGCCTACGAGCAGTACTTC. The encoded protein is CASSQAPGLAGAYEQYF. The chain uses TRBV14 and TRBJ2-7; 13 bases line up with TRBD2. Germline CDR1 reads SGHDN; CDR2 reads FVKESK. The CDR3 is made up of 17 amino acids. The trim removed 1 base at V and 2 bases at J, leaving 5 bases unmatched. The full variable domain, with the rest looked up from reference TRBV14 and TRBJ2-7, is EAGVTQFPSHSVIEKGQTVTLRCDPISGHDNLYWYRRVMGKEIKFLLHFVKESKQDESGMPNNRFLAERTGGTYSTLKVQPAELEDSGVYFCASSQAPGLAGAYEQYFGPGTRLTVT.

This chain uses TRBV6-6 with TRBJ1-5; no clear D gene. The CDR3 consists of 16 residues. V lost 0 bases and J 1 base, leaving 10 bases between the germline ends. CDR1 MNHNY and CDR2 SVGAGI come from the germline V gene (reference sequence). The CDR3 here is CASSYSMARSNQPQHF. The CDR3, as DNA: TGTGCCAGCAGTTACTCGATGGCTCGAAGCAATCAGCCCCAGCATTTT.

The chain uses TRBV5-1 and TRBJ1-6; D is unresolved. The germline gives CDR1 SGHRS, CDR2 YFSETQ. V lost 3 bases, J lost 5 bases, and 9 bases lay in between. This CDR3 has 14 residues. The CDR3 here is CASSSVADNSPLHF. The CDR3 nucleotides are TGCGCCAGCAGCTCAGTGGCCGATAATTCACCCCTCCACTTT.

CDR3 in DNA: TGTGCCAGTAGTCTCAACGACAGGGACTACAATGAGCAGTTCTTC. Residues: CASSLNDRDYNEQFF. V is TRBV19 and J is TRBJ2-1; 7 bases align to TRBD1. With 5 bases clipped from V and 3 bases from J, the junction kept 7 bases outside the gene matches. This CDR3 spans 15 amino acids. Germline V gene sequence: CDR1 LNHDA, CDR2 SQIVND (reference sequence).

The V gene is TRBV5-6, the J gene TRBJ1-2; 11 bases map to TRBD1. Trimming cost V 9 bases and J 5 bases; bases outside gene matches: 3. The V gene's germline CDR1 is SGHDT and CDR2 YYEEEE. CDR3 length equals 12 residues. The CDR3 is CAIGTGGYGYTF. The CDR3 DNA reads as TGTGCCATCGGGACAGGGGGTTATGGCTACACCTTC.

The chain has TRBV7-8 and TRBJ1-2; 7 bases are shared with TRBD1. V gave up 5 bases and J gave up 3 bases; unmatched junction bases: 3. CDR1 and CDR2 from the germline V gene are SGHVS and FQNEAQ. This CDR3 region has 13 residues. Here the CDR3 DNA reads TGTGCCAGCAGCGCGGGACAGTACTATGGCTACACCTTC. It translates to CASSAGQYYGYTF. The full variable domain, its missing parts supplied by reference TRBV7-8 and TRBJ1-2, is GAGVSQSPRYKVAKRGQDVALRCDPISGHVSLFWYQQALGQGPEFLTYFQNEAQLDKSGLPSDRFFAERPEGSVSTLKIQRTQQEDSAVYLCASSAGQYYGYTFGSGTRLTVV.

The chain couples TRBV29-1 to TRBJ1-2; 9 bases map to TRBD1. The V and J ends lost 4 bases and 6 bases, in that order; junction bases with no gene match: 0. This CDR3 region has 11 residues. CDR1 is SQVTM and CDR2 is ANQGSEA in the germline V gene. Here the CDR3 reads CSVGTGDGYTF. Written as DNA, the CDR3 is TGCAGCGTTGGGACAGGGGATGGCTACACCTTC.

The chain has TRBV7-3 and TRBJ2-1; 10 nucleotides line up with TRBD2. The CDR3 has 15 amino acids. The V gene end was trimmed by 5 bases and the J gene end by 4 bases; junction bases not matched to a gene: 5. Germline V gene data show CDR1 as SGHTA and CDR2 as FQGTGA. CDR3 bases: TGTGCCAGCAGCGCCGGGACTAGCGAATACAATGAGCAGTTCTTC. Amino acids: CASSAGTSEYNEQFF.

The chain links TRBV30 to TRBJ1-2, with 12 bases lining up with TRBD1. The CDR3 extends over 14 amino acids. Unmatched junction bases numbered 9, after V lost 5 bases and J lost 8 bases. Germline lookup yields CDR1 GTSNPN and CDR2 SVGIG (reference sequence). The CDR3 reads CAWETGTGGYGYTF. CDR3 in DNA: TGTGCCTGGGAAACAGGGACAGGGGGCTACGGCTACACCTTC.